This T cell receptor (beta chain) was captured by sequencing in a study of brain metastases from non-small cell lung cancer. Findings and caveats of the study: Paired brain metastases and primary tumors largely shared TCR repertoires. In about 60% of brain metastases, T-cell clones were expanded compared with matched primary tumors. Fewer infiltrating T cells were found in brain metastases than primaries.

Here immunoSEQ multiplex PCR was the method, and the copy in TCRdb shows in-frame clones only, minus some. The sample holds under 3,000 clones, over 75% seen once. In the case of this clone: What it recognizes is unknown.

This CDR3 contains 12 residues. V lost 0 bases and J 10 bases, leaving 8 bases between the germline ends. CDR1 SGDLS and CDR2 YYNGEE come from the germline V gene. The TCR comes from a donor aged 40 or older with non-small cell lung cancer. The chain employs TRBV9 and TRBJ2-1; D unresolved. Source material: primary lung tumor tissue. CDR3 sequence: CASSVVWGEQFF. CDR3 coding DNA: TGTGCCAGCAGCGTAGTATGGGGAGAGCAGTTCTTC.